This T cell receptor (beta chain) appears in the sequencing data of a study of cytomegalovirus exposure and HLA in healthy donors (dated by TCRdb to the late 2010s). Some background on the complete study: In an earlier analysis of 550 to 750 of the donors, less than 350 Gb of sequence data and approximately 100 million unique TCR beta sequences from about 179 million T cells were reported. Roughly 300 gigabases of sequencing data and 80 million or so unique TCR sequences were included in an early release covering 550 to 650 HLA-typed donors. Of the roughly 400 genotyped donors, approximately 82% fell in the genetic ancestry cluster associated with self-reported Caucasian donors. The study was designed to test whether signatures of past pathogen exposure could be identified by cataloging public T cell receptors. The study used immunosequencing to profile the T cell repertoires of approximately 630 subjects and linked those repertoires to cytomegalovirus serostatus. Besides the first cohort of roughly 700 subjects, a separate validation cohort made up of over 100 different subjects was used. To predict cytomegalovirus infection status, the study combined high-throughput TCR immunosequencing, statistical association of individual TCRs with disease status, and machine learning. To study patterns of TCR occurrence, a later analysis re-analyzed previously published TCR beta repertoires from several hundred donors and added high-resolution HLA genotyping. Rather than using new phenotypic data, the later analysis identified candidate immune exposures from TCR beta sequences and from how often those sequences occurred across donors. An earlier analysis of several hundred of the donors used high-throughput TCR beta sequencing to judge whether each TCR beta V gene segment behaved as functional or pseudogenic. Donor age, sex, ethnicity and CMV serostatus were compiled together with the repertoire data. A later genetic analysis took genome-wide SNP genotypes for about 55% of the roughly 700 donors and used that subset as a discovery cohort. Every repertoire in the discovery cohort had been generated on one and the same sequencing platform. HLA typing covered class I and class II loci at four-digit resolution. Typing coverage varied by locus: 629-630 donors for A, B, C, DRB1 and DQB1; around 560 for DQA1; about 570 for DPA1; roughly 450 for DPB1. Roughly 5 DR-DQ haplotypes were handled as single units for association and clustering, since linkage in the cohort was strong. Among almost 400 genotyped donors of the cohort, an average of around 240,000 unique TCR beta nucleotide sequences were sequenced per donor, roughly 18% of them non-productive. What the research found in general, with its limitations: When HLA alleles, especially DR and DQ, strongly co-occurred, attributing TCR associations to individual alleles was difficult. While some public TCRs were present in many individuals, most TCR sequences turned up only very rarely across donors. V-gene and J-gene trimming of TCR beta chains was associated with a missense DCLRE1C variant in a later genetic analysis, and the association was replicated in an independent cohort. The classifier was reported to diagnose cytomegalovirus status with high specificity and sensitivity in both the original and validation cohorts. In a later analysis, HLA-associated TCR beta chains showed more clonal expansion and lower generation probabilities than non-associated chains that were equally common. The earlier analysis of about 600 of the donors excluded around 17 rarely observed V segments, including chromosome 9 orphons, because counts were too low. A later analysis found that TCR association rates varied across HLA loci, with DRB1 alleles showing the most associated TCRs and HLA-C alleles the fewest. The authors suggested that the approach could potentially be extended to other disease states and immunological phenotypes. In a later analysis, several top co-occurrence clusters were reported to appear linked to parvovirus B19, influenza, CMV and Epstein-Barr virus. Specific HLA alleles were associated with roughly 16,000 TCR beta sequences at a false discovery rate of 0.05 in a later analysis. Presence/absence analyses assumed roughly uniform sequencing depth across donors, an assumption that may not hold. Some IMGT-functional V segments, including TRBV6-2 and TRBV6-3, could not be told apart with the 87-base-pair reads, so those segments were excluded. In vitro tests confirmed that three of the cytomegalovirus-associated TCR beta chains recognize cytomegalovirus antigens. The study listed 150 to 200 TCR beta chains as associated with cytomegalovirus. Linkage disequilibrium might explain the correlated functional status among segregating V segments, but an unknown experimental factor could not be ruled out. HLA typing was unavailable for some donors at each locus, so association tests used only the typed subset. The cohort was sequenced for TCR beta chains only, and without alpha or paired-chain data the features that could be detected were limited. Compared with the roughly 710-donor mean, donors in an Asian-associated ancestry cluster had fewer N-insertions in productive TCRs, according to a later genetic analysis. A group of highly shared sequence variants was considered likely to be a technical artifact of the sequencing pipeline. In a later analysis, most CMV-associated TCR beta chains were found to appear HLA-restricted, with HLA associations seemingly driven largely by CMV exposure. In an earlier analysis of more than 450 of the donors, most TCR beta V segments were observed in productive rearrangements about 90% or about 30% of the time, broadly matching IMGT annotations. A further reported finding was that TCR beta sequences accurately predicted the HLA-A and HLA-B alleles for most subjects in the first cohort. The only immune exposure information available for the cohort was CMV serostatus.

In total, approximately 700 healthy bone marrow donors made up the cohort. Cohort members were all nominally healthy when sampled, although unrecorded immune exposures were likely present. The donor tested CMV seronegative, placing the donor among the 350 to 400 seronegative members of the cohort. A peripheral blood sample was provided by each donor, and peripheral blood mononuclear cells were used for TCR beta sequencing. Genomic DNA was extracted from the blood cell samples with the Qiagen DNeasy Blood Extraction Kit. Per the germline V gene, SGHRS is the CDR1 and YFSETQ is the CDR2. Trimmed from V: 4 bases; trimmed from J: 9 bases; junction bases lacking a gene match: 8. The CDR3 contains 14 residues, cysteine and phenylalanine counted. CDR3 DNA is the only sequence kept; it has 42 bases, read in frame from the first base. Library preparation employed the immunoSEQ multiplex PCR assay. The multiplex PCR relied on a mix of 60 forward primers for TCR Vbeta segments and 13 reverse primers for TCR Jbeta segments. The CDR3 region of rearranged TCR beta genes was amplified from genomic DNA with a multiplex PCR assay. The Illumina HiSeq System was used to sequence the amplified TCR beta libraries as 87-base-pair reads. In the original analysis: A later analysis counted 65 million to 90 million unique TCR beta chains across the 640 or so repertoires, and around 9.9 million of these chains were shared by at least two donors. Raw reads were error-corrected and collapsed into unique sequences by a nearest-neighbor algorithm in which closely related sequences were merged to remove PCR and sequencing errors. To assign V, D and J gene segments, CDR3 sequences were aligned to IMGT reference sequences. For a sequence to be retained, at least a six-nucleotide match to both a V gene segment and a J gene segment was required. Rearrangements were called productive when the CDR3 lacked stop codons and stayed in frame with V and J; all others were non-productive. Following IMGT convention, CDR3 was defined as the stretch from the second conserved V-encoded cysteine up to the conserved J-encoded phenylalanine. Sequences without an unambiguous match to a single V gene segment were excluded from the earlier analysis of several hundred of the donors. In an earlier analysis of 587 of the donors, V segments were called functional above 56.7% productive rearrangements and were called segregating when the between-donor standard deviation exceeded 5%. A statistical classification framework was built for diagnosing cytomegalovirus status from the catalog of TCR beta chain sequences. V and J gene assignment, in a later analysis, came from comparing TCR nucleotide sequences with IMGT/GENE-DB human TR gene sequences. The TCRdist pipeline was used in a later analysis to assign CDR3 sequences and most-parsimonious VDJ recombination scenarios. In a later analysis, every TCR beta chain was defined by the combination of its CDR3 amino acid sequence and its V-gene family, and reads without a unique V-gene family were dropped. In a later analysis, fewer than 650 highly shared, low-generation-probability nucleotide sequences were removed to address suspected cross-contamination and a sequencing artifact. For each public chain, a later analysis derived a clonal expansion index from normalized ranks of inferred template counts within each repertoire. Generation probabilities in a later analysis came from a VDJ recombination model fitted to out-of-frame rearrangements, and those results were checked against IGoR. Hypergeometric tests were used in a later analysis to score TCR-TCR, TCR-HLA and TCR-CMV co-occurrence, with a repertoire-size bias correction applied to the TCR pairs. False discovery rates were estimated in a later analysis by permuting HLA or CMV assignments 20 times. In a later analysis, co-occurring TCRs were grouped with DBSCAN, and TCRdist sequence similarity was added when clustering was performed within HLA-allele-positive subsets. For co-occurrence clustering, repertoires with fewer than 30,000 or more than 120,000 public chains were excluded, along with roughly five repertoires with anomalous nucleotide sharing. TCRdb provides this immuneACCESS table in a form limited to in-frame rearrangements. Some clones are lacking; in checked studies, under half of them reflect an unresolved V gene, and why the rest are absent is not known. Clone size and V and J calls were adopted from that table, with D and trimming inferred from the DNA. This sample holds 130,000 to 150,000 clones; more than 60% were observed only once. The top ten hold 2.5% to 3% of the sample.

To note about this clone: What antigen it recognizes has not been identified. No much larger clone exists at a distance of one base, and base qualities are not known.

Sequenced: PBMCs. The receptor was derived from a male donor in good health and CMV-seronegative. The sequence is built from TRBV5-1 and TRBJ2-1, and TRBD1 aligns with 9 junction nucleotides. The sequence in DNA is TGCGCCAGCAGCCTACAGGGGGCGGAGGTTGAGCAGTTCTTC. It translates to CASSLQGAEVEQFF.